This T cell receptor beta chain was sequenced during a study of tissue T cells after allogeneic stem cell transplantation. Findings and caveats of the study: Motif-based clustering found tissue-specific repertoire signatures shared across patients, though few clones were shared.

Produced via immunoSEQ multiplex PCR; TCRdb's table is partial and in-frame only. The repertoire holds 45,000 to 50,000 clones, with about 73% as singletons. Trimming cost V 0 bases and J 3 bases, with 5 bases left between them. Germline CDR1 is LGHNA and CDR2 is YNLKQL (reference sequence). The CDR3 loop spans 13 amino acids. Worth noting for this clone: The antigen remains unidentified. Mouse gene names apply. Read coverage stops 1 residue before the CDR3 terminus; the germline J gene supplies the remainder.

The V call is TRBV5, the J call TRBJ1-2, with D hard to call. Sequenced material: sorted cells pooled from one or two spleens. This TCR was recovered from a pool of C57BL/6 mice in good health. The CDR3 here is CASSQDQDSDYTF. Incomplete CDR3 DNA: TGTGCCAGCAGCCAAGATCAAGACTCCGACTACACC.